This T cell receptor (beta chain) was recorded in a study of blood T cell repertoires in COVID-19. The assay was immunoSEQ multiplex PCR, and TCRdb's table has in-frame clones only and misses some. The sample shows 150,000 to 200,000 clones, about three quarters of them seen only once. In its sample, this clone was seen a few times. V lost 3 bases, J lost 6 bases, and 3 bases stayed unmatched. This CDR3 contains 14 residues. Germline values: CDR1 MNHNS, CDR2 SASEGT. Followed over time, Seattle patients had been enrolled while infection was active. Material: peripheral blood. The receptor was derived from a woman older than 75 with COVID-19, enrolled during active disease. V usage is TRBV6-1 and J usage is TRBJ2-1; 9 bases are a match to TRBD1. The CDR3 region is CASSDRTGANEQFF. CDR3 bases: TGTGCCAGCAGTGACCGGACAGGGGCCAATGAGCAGTTCTTC.